This T cell receptor beta chain stems from a study of radiation and T cells in renal cell carcinoma. At the level of the study: Nephrectomy followed 15 Gy stereotactic body radiation by 4 weeks. Study observations and caveats: Top tumor clonotypes rose in blood 2 weeks post-radiation, then contracted. Pretreatment tumor biopsies were lacking, so baseline clonotypes are unknown.

The CDR3 is 14 amino acids. From germline, CDR1 is LNHDA and CDR2 SQIVND (reference sequence). Trimming stripped 9 bases from V and 4 bases from J, with 16 bases between. Here immunoSEQ multiplex PCR was the method, and the copy in TCRdb shows in-frame clones only, minus some. The data hold around 86,000 clones, with approximately 86% observed a single time. Details on this clone: Its antigen is still unknown.

Time point meaning: blood 2 weeks post-SBRT. Stated treatment: 15 Gy SBRT to primary tumor, nephrectomy 4 weeks later. V is TRBV19 and J is TRBJ1-3; D is uncertain. This TCR was sampled from a woman in her forties or fifties with renal cell carcinoma. The sequences come from blood, collected from a patient whose treatment included radiotherapy and nephrectomy. The CDR3 nucleotides are TGTGCCAGCACCAGCCCTGAGTCGGGAAACACCATATATTTT. Amino acid sequence: CASTSPESGNTIYF.